The T cell receptor beta chain under discussion was sequenced for a study of T cell changes during pregnancy in multiple sclerosis. Some clones are missing from TCRdb's copy, which holds only in-frame ones; the method was immunoSEQ multiplex PCR. The data show 85,000 to 100,000 clones, approximately 90% seen once. CDR1 and CDR2 from the germline V gene are LNHDA and SQIVND (reference sequence). After removal of 11 bases from V and 1 base from J, the junction contained 4 bases not matched to a gene. The CDR3 loop spans 13 amino acids. The source is a female donor with multiple sclerosis, enrolled in a pregnancy study. The chain joins TRBV19 to TRBJ2-2; 7 bases agree with TRBD1. The material sequenced was peripheral blood, taken before pregnancy. The CDR3 DNA reads TGTGCCGCTAGGACAGGGAACACCGGGGAGCTGTTTTTT. Translation: CAARTGNTGELFF.